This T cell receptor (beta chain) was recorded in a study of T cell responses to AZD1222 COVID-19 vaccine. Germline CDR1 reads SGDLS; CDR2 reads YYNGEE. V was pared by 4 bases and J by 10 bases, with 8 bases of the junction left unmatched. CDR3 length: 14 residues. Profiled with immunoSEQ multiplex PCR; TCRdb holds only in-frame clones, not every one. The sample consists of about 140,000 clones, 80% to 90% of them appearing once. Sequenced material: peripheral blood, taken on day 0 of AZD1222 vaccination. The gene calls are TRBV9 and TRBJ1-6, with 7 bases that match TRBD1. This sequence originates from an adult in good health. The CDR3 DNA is TGTGCCAGCAGCTCCATCGACAGGGACTCACCCCTCCACTTT. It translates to CASSSIDRDSPLHF.